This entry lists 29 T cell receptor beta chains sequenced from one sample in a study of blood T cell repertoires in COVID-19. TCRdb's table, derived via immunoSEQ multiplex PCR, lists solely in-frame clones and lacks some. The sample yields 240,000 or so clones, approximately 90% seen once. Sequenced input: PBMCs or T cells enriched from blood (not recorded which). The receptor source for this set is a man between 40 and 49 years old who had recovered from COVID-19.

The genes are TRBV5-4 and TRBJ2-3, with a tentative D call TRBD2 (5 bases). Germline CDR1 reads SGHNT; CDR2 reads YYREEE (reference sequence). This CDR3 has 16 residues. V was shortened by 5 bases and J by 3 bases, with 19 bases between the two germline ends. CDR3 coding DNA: TGTGCCAGCAGACCCACCCGGGGTAGCGAGACAGATACGCAGTATTTT. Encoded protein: CASRPTRGSETDTQYF.

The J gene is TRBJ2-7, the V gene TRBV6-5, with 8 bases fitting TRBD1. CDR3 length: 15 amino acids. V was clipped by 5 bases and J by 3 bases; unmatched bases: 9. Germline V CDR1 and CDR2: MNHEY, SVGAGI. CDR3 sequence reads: CASSQHRTGLYEQYF. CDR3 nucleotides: TGTGCCAGCAGTCAACACCGGACAGGGCTCTACGAGCAGTACTTC.

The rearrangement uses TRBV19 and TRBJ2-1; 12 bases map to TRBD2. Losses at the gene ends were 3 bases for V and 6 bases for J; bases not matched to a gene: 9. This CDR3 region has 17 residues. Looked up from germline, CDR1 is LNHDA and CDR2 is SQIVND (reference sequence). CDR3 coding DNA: TGTGCCAGTAGTATCTATAGGACTAGCGGGGTAAGCAATGAGCAGTTCTTC. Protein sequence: CASSIYRTSGVSNEQFF.

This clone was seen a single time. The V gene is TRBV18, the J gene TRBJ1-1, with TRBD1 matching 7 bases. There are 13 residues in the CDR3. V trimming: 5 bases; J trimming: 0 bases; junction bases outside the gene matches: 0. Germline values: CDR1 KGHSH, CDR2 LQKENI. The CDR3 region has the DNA TGTGCCAGCTCAGGGACAGTGAACACTGAAGCTTTCTTT. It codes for CASSGTVNTEAFF.

CDR3 sequence reads: CATSDKGTVSTDTQYF. The CDR3 DNA sequence: TGTGCCACCAGTGACAAGGGGACAGTGAGCACAGATACGCAGTATTTT. J is TRBJ2-3 and V is TRBV24-1, with 7 bases identical to TRBD1. J gave up 0 bases and V 4 bases, and 6 bases lay outside the gene matches. The CDR3 extends over 16 amino acids. CDR1 is KGHDR, CDR2 SFDVKD, per germline.

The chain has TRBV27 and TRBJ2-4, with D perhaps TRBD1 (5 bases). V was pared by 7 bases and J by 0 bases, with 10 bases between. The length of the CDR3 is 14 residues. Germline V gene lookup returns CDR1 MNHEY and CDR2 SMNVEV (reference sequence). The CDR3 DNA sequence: TGTGCCAGCAAAGACAGCATAGCCAAAAACATTCAGTACTTC. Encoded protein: CASKDSIAKNIQYF.

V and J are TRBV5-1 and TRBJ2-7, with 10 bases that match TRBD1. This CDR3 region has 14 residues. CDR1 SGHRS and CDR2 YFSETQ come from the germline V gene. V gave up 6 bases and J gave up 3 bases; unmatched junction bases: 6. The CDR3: CASTLGTGVYEQYF. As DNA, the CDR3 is TGCGCCAGCACACTCGGGACAGGGGTCTACGAGCAGTACTTC.

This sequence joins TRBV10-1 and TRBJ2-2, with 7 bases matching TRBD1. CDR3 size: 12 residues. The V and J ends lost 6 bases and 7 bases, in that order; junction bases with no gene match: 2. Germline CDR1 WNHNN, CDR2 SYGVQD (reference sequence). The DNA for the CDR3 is TGCGCCAGCAGCACAGGGGTCGGGGAGCTGTTTTTT. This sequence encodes CASSTGVGELFF.

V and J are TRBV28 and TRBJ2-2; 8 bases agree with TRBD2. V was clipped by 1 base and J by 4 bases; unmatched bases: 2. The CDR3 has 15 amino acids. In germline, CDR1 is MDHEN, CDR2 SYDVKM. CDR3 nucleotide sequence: TGTGCCAGCAGTTTATTCGCGGGAGGCACCGGGGAGCTGTTTTTT. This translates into CASSLFAGGTGELFF.

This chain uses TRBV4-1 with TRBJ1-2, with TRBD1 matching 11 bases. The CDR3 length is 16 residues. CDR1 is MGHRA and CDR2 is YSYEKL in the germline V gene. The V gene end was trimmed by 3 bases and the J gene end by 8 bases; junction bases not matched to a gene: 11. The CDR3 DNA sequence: TGCGCCAGCAGCCATTGGCCGGGACAGGGGGTGGACGGCTACACCTTC. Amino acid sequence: CASSHWPGQGVDGYTF.

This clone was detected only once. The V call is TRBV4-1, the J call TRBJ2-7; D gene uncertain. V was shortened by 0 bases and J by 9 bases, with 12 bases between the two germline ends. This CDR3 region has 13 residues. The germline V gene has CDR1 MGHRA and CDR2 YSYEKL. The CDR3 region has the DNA TGCGCCAGCAGCCAAGATCTTGAGTCCTCGCAGTACTTC. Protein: CASSQDLESSQYF.

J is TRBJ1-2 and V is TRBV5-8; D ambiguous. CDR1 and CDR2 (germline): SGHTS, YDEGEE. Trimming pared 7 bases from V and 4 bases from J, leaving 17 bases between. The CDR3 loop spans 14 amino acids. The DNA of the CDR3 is TGTGCCAGCGAAGCGACGGTTTTAGGCTATGGCTACACCTTC. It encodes CASEATVLGYGYTF.

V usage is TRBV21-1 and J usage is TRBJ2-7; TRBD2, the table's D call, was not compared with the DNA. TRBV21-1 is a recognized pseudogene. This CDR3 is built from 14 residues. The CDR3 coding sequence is TGTGCCAGCAGCAAAGGGAGGGTTCGTGACGAGCAGTACTTC. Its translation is CASSKGRVRDEQYF.

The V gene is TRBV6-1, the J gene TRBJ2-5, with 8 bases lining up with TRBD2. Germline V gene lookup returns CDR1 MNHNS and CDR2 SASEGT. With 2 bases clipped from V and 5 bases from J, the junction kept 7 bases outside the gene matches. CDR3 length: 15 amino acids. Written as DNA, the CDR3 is TGTGCCAGCAGTGAACCCGGGGGGGGTACCGAGACCCAGTACTTC. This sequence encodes CASSEPGGGTETQYF.

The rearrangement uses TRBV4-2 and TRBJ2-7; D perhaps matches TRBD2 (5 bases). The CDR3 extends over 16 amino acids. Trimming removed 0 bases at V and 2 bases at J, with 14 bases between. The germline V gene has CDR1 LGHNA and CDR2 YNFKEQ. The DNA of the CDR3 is TGTGCCAGCAGCCAAGATTCGGTAGCGCCGGCCTACGAGCAGTACTTC. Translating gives CASSQDSVAPAYEQYF.

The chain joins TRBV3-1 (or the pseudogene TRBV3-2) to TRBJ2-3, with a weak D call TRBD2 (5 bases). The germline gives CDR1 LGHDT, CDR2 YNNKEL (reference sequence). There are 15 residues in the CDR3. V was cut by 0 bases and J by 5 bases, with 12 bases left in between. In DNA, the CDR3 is TGTGCCAGCAGCCAAGATCTGGACTCGGGAGATACGCAGTATTTT. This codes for CASSQDLDSGDTQYF.

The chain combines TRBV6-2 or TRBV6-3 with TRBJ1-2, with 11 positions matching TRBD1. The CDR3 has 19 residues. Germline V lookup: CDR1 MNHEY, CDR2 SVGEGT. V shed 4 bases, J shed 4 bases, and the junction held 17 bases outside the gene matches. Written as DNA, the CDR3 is TGTGCCAGCAGTTCGAATACACGGGACAGGGGGACGGGCGGCTATGGCTACACCTTC. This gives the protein CASSSNTRDRGTGGYGYTF.

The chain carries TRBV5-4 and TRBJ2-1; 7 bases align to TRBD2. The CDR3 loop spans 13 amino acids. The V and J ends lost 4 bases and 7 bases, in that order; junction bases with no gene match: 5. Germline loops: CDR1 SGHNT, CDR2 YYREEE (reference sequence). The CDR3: CASSIGGINEQFF. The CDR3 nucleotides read TGTGCCAGCAGCATCGGGGGGATTAATGAGCAGTTCTTC. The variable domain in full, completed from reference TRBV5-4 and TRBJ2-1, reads ETGVTQSPTHLIKTRGQQVTLRCSSQSGHNTVSWYQQALGQGPQFIFQYYREEENGRGNFPPRFSGLQFPNYSSELNVNALELDDSALYLCASSIGGINEQFFGPGTRLTVL.

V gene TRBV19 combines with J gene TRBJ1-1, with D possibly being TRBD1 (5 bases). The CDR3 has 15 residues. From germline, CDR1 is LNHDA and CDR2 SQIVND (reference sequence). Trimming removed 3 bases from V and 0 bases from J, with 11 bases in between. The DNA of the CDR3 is TGTGCCAGTAGTATGGGGCTTAATCTGAACACTGAAGCTTTCTTT. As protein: CASSMGLNLNTEAFF.

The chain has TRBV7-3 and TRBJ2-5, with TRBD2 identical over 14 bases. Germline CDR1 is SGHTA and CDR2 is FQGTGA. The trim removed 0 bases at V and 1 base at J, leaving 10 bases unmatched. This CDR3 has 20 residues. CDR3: CASSLTGTSGSLQTQETQYF. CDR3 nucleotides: TGTGCCAGCAGCTTAACCGGGACTAGCGGGAGCTTACAAACCCAAGAGACCCAGTACTTC.

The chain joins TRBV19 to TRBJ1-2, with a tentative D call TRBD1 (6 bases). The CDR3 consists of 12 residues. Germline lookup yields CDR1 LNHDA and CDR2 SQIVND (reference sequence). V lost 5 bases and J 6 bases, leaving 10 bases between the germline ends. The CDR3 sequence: CASSLGTHGYTF. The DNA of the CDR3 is TGTGCCAGTAGTCTCGGGACACATGGCTACACCTTC.

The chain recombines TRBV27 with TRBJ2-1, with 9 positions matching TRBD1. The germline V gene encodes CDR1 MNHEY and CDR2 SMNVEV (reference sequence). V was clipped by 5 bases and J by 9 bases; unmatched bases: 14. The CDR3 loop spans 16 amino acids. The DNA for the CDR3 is TGTGCCAGCAGTATCCGACCGGGACAGGGCTCTAGTGAGCAGTTCTTC. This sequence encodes CASSIRPGQGSSEQFF.

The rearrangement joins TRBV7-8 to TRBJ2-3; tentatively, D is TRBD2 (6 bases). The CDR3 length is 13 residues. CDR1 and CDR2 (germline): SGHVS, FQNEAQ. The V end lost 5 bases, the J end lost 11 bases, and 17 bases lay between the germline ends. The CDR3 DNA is TGTGCCAGCAGCATATTCGCGGCGGAGGGGCAGTATTTT. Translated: CASSIFAAEGQYF.

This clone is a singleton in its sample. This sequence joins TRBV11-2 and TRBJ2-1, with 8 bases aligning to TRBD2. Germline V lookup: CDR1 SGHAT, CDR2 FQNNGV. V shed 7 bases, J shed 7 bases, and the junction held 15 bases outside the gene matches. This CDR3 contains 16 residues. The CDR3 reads CASMKPGLDYWNEQFF. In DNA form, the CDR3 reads TGTGCCAGCATGAAACCGGGACTAGACTATTGGAATGAGCAGTTCTTC.

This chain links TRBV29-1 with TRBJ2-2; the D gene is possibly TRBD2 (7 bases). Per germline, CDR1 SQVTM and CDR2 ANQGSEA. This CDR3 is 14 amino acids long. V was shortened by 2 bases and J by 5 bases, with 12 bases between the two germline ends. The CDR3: CSVERGGETGELFF. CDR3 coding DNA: TGCAGCGTTGAACGAGGGGGGGAGACCGGGGAGCTGTTTTTT.

This CDR3 is CATSRDAAGPYNEQFF. The CDR3 DNA is TGTGCCACCAGCAGAGATGCGGCAGGGCCCTACAATGAGCAGTTCTTC. This chain connects TRBV15 to TRBJ2-1, with D perhaps matching TRBD1 (5 bases). The CDR3 has 16 amino acids. The V gene's germline CDR1 is LNHNV and CDR2 YYDKDF (reference sequence). V shed 0 bases and J shed 2 bases, with 11 bases lying between them.

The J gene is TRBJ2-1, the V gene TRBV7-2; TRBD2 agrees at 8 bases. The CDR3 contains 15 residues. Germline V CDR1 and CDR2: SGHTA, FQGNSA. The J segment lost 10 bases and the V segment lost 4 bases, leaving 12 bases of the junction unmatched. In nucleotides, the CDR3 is TGTGCCAGCAGCTCGGGGGGGTTCCAGCGGGTCGAGCAGTTCTTC. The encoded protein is CASSSGGFQRVEQFF.

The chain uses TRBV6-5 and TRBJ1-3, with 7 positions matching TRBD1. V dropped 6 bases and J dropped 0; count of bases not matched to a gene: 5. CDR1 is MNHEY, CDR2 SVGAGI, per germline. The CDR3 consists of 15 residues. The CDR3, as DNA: TGTGCCAGCAGACCCGGGACAGCCTCTGGAAACACCATATATTTT. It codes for CASRPGTASGNTIYF.

The CDR3 bases are TGTGCCAGCATCCAGAGAGGGACACTTTTAAGCAATCAGCCCCAGCATTTT. Its translation is CASIQRGTLLSNQPQHF. This sequence joins TRBV28 and TRBJ1-5; a possible D gene is TRBD1 (6 bases). The V and J ends lost 7 bases and 1 base respectively, with 20 bases between them. Germline CDR1 and CDR2: MDHEN and SYDVKM. The CDR3 is 17 residues long.